A selection of T cell receptor beta chains follows, all from one sample in a study of cytomegalovirus exposure and HLA in healthy donors. This table comes from immunoSEQ multiplex PCR, and its TCRdb copy is limited to in-frame clones, with some not included. The sample has 90,000 to 100,000 clones, about four fifths seen once. Sequencing was performed on PBMCs. The source is a man aged 45-65 years in good health and CMV-seronegative. The CDR3 runs from the conserved cysteine through the conserved F or W. A D gene is named only where the DNA matches it firmly. Clone size is shown for a subset of rows, as once, few, many or a class of expanded clone.

j_call: TRBJ2-1; d_call: TRBD2; clone_size: NA; cdr3_length: 15; v_call: TRBV5-8; cdr3_aa: CASSLSGSSYNEQFF; cdr3_nt: TGTGCCAGCAGCCTAAGCGGGAGCAGCTACAATGAGCAGTTCTTC
j_call: TRBJ2-7; d_call: TRBD1; clone_size: NA; cdr3_length: 13; v_call: TRBV10-3; cdr3_aa: CAISGGQGNEQYF; cdr3_nt: TGTGCCATCAGTGGGGGACAGGGGAACGAGCAGTACTTC
j_call: TRBJ1-4; d_call: TRBD1; clone_size: NA; cdr3_length: 16; v_call: TRBV15; cdr3_aa: CATSGDRDLTNEKLFF; cdr3_nt: TGTGCCACCAGCGGGGACAGGGACCTAACTAATGAAAAACTGTTTTTT
j_call: TRBJ1-2; d_call: NA; clone_size: NA; cdr3_length: 15; v_call: TRBV28; cdr3_aa: CASSSTGLSNYGYTF; cdr3_nt: TGTGCCAGCAGTTCAACAGGGTTATCTAACTATGGCTACACCTTC
j_call: TRBJ2-5; d_call: TRBD2; clone_size: NA; cdr3_length: 14; v_call: TRBV7-7; cdr3_aa: CASSLGREGEAQYF; cdr3_nt: TGTGCTAGCAGCTTAGGACGGGAGGGGGAGGCCCAGTACTTC
j_call: TRBJ2-1; d_call: TRBD2; clone_size: NA; cdr3_length: 18; v_call: TRBV7-3; cdr3_aa: CASSSLGPSGRVYNEQFF; cdr3_nt: TGTGCCAGCAGCTCCTTGGGCCCCAGCGGGAGGGTCTACAATGAGCAGTTCTTC
j_call: TRBJ2-3; d_call: NA; clone_size: NA; cdr3_length: 16; v_call: TRBV27; cdr3_aa: CASRPLNGVRGGTQYF; cdr3_nt: TGTGCCAGCAGGCCCCTAAACGGGGTGAGGGGGGGTACGCAGTATTTT
j_call: TRBJ2-7; d_call: NA; clone_size: few; cdr3_length: 15; v_call: TRBV27; cdr3_aa: CASSLLPGSLAEQYF; cdr3_nt: TGTGCCAGCAGTTTACTGCCGGGGTCCCTTGCCGAGCAGTACTTC
j_call: TRBJ2-3; d_call: NA; clone_size: NA; cdr3_length: 14; v_call: TRBV7-2; cdr3_aa: CASSLMSYTDTQYF; cdr3_nt: TGTGCCAGCAGCTTAATGTCGTACACAGATACGCAGTATTTT
j_call: TRBJ2-7; d_call: NA; clone_size: many; cdr3_length: 12; v_call: TRBV19; cdr3_aa: CASEDGSYEQYF; cdr3_nt: TGTGCCAGCGAAGACGGGAGTTACGAGCAGTACTTC